One sample yielded the 27 T cell receptor beta chains listed below, sequenced in a study of blood T cell repertoires in COVID-19. Profiled with immunoSEQ multiplex PCR; TCRdb holds only in-frame clones, not every one. The sample records about 480,000 clones, 87% being singletons. Sequencing used PBMCs or T cells enriched from blood (not recorded which). The receptors originated from a woman aged 18 to 35 with acute COVID-19.

V is TRBV7-2 and J is TRBJ1-6; 11 bases match TRBD1. Germline V lookup: CDR1 SGHTA, CDR2 FQGNSA. The CDR3 runs 16 residues. Trimming took 2 bases from V and 10 from J; bases not matched to a gene: 7. CDR3 DNA sequence: TGTGCCAGCAGCTTATCGGGGGGGACAGGGGGATCACCCCTCCACTTT. Protein: CASSLSGGTGGSPLHF.

This clone was picked up a small number of times. This chain uses TRBV21-1 with TRBJ2-7; TRBD2 is the table's D call and was not checked against the DNA. TRBV21-1 is a documented pseudogene. This CDR3 has 21 residues. The DNA for the CDR3 is TGTGCCAGCAGCATACCGCAAAGAGACGGGCTAGCGGGAGGAAACTCCTACGAGCAGTACTTC. Amino acids: CASSIPQRDGLAGGNSYEQYF.

The chain carries TRBV11-2 and TRBJ2-7; 8 nucleotides line up with TRBD2. V shed 3 bases, J shed 2 bases, and the junction held 6 bases outside the gene matches. CDR1 SGHAT and CDR2 FQNNGV come from the germline V gene. The CDR3 runs to 15 residues. The CDR3 nucleotides read TGTGCCAGCAGCTTCCAGCGGGGGTCTGCCTACGAGCAGTACTTC. This codes for CASSFQRGSAYEQYF.

The gene calls are TRBV5-1 and TRBJ2-5; 8 bases agree with TRBD2. The CDR3 sequence is 15 residues long. After removal of 4 bases from V and 2 bases from J, the junction contained 7 bases not matched to a gene. Germline lookup yields CDR1 SGHRS and CDR2 YFSETQ. The CDR3 loop reads CASSVPSGLQETQYF. In DNA, the CDR3 is TGCGCCAGCAGCGTCCCTAGCGGGCTACAAGAGACCCAGTACTTC.

This clone has a handful of counts. The chain joins TRBV19 to TRBJ1-3, with D unclear. There are 14 residues in the CDR3. Germline values: CDR1 LNHDA, CDR2 SQIVND (reference sequence). V was cut by 9 bases and J by 1 base, with 13 bases left in between. The CDR3 reads CASATDNSGNTIYF. The CDR3 nucleotides read TGTGCCAGCGCGACCGACAATTCTGGAAACACCATATATTTT.

J is TRBJ2-3 and V is TRBV3-1 (or the pseudogene TRBV3-2); 13 bases match TRBD2. This CDR3 is built from 15 residues. CDR1 is LGHDT, CDR2 YNNKEL, per germline (reference sequence). Losses at the gene ends were 8 bases for V and 10 bases for J; bases not matched to a gene: 12. This chain's CDR3 is CASAFWTSGGTAQYF. CDR3 in DNA: TGTGCCAGCGCTTTCTGGACTAGCGGGGGCACTGCGCAGTATTTT.

This chain uses TRBV4-3 with TRBJ2-1, with TRBD2 matching over 7 bases. Per germline, CDR1 LGHNA and CDR2 YSLEER. The length of the CDR3 is 16 residues. V lost 1 base to trimming and J lost 2 bases; unmatched junction nucleotides: 5. The CDR3 loop is CASSQGRGLAYNEQFF. The CDR3 bases are TGCGCCAGCAGCCAAGGCAGAGGACTAGCCTACAATGAGCAGTTCTTC.

The chain is built from TRBV7-3 and TRBJ2-1, with 8 positions matching TRBD2. The germline V gene has CDR1 SGHTA and CDR2 FQGTGA. The CDR3 has 19 amino acids. J was trimmed by 5 bases and V by 2 bases; bases with no gene match: 17. The CDR3 is CASSLWGMGELADDNEQFF. Written as DNA, the CDR3 is TGTGCCAGCAGCTTATGGGGCATGGGGGAACTAGCGGACGACAATGAGCAGTTCTTC.

The CDR3 loop reads CASNFLLREGRETQYF. The CDR3 DNA is TGTGCCAGCAACTTCCTTCTCAGGGAGGGGCGAGAGACCCAGTACTTC. V and J are TRBV28 and TRBJ2-5; 7 bases align to TRBD2. V shed 7 bases, J shed 4 bases, and the junction held 15 bases outside the gene matches. CDR3 length: 16 residues. Germline CDR1 and CDR2: MDHEN and SYDVKM.

The chain employs TRBV7-9 and TRBJ1-6; 9 nucleotides align to TRBD1. The ends lost 5 bases at V and 7 bases at J; junction bases unmatched: 15. This CDR3 has 18 residues. Germline V gene lookup returns CDR1 SEHNR and CDR2 FQNEAQ (reference sequence). The chain's CDR3 is CASSGSGTGFIKNSPLHF. In nucleotides, the CDR3 is TGTGCCAGCAGCGGTAGCGGGACAGGGTTTATCAAAAATTCACCCCTCCACTTT.

This chain connects TRBV28 to TRBJ2-5; no clear D gene. V dropped 1 base and J dropped 4 bases, with 7 bases sitting between them. The germline V gene has CDR1 MDHEN and CDR2 SYDVKM. The CDR3 contains 13 residues. CDR3 amino acids: CASSLYPRETQYF. In nucleotides, the CDR3 is TGTGCCAGCAGTTTATATCCCCGAGAGACCCAGTACTTC.

This chain uses TRBV3-1 (or the pseudogene TRBV3-2) with TRBJ2-1, with 7 bases lining up with TRBD1. Losses at the gene ends were 2 bases for V and 4 bases for J; bases not matched to a gene: 8. The CDR3 has 16 amino acids. The V gene's germline CDR1 is LGHDT and CDR2 YNNKEL (reference sequence). This CDR3 reads CASSQLGTAVYNEQFF. The CDR3 DNA reads as TGTGCCAGCAGCCAACTAGGGACAGCGGTATACAATGAGCAGTTCTTC.

This clone was counted only a few times. The rearrangement links TRBV9 to TRBJ1-6, with D perhaps TRBD1 (5 bases). V dropped 4 bases and J dropped 9 bases, with 20 bases sitting between them. This CDR3 comprises 16 residues. The germline V gene has CDR1 SGDLS and CDR2 YYNGEE. Written as DNA, the CDR3 is TGTGCCAGCAGCCTTAGCGGTGGGGGACGGGGTTCACCCCTCCACTTT. This translates into CASSLSGGGRGSPLHF.

The rearrangement links TRBV3-1 (or the pseudogene TRBV3-2) to TRBJ1-1; 7 bases fit TRBD1. Germline lookup yields CDR1 LGHDT and CDR2 YNNKEL (reference sequence). CDR3 length equals 15 residues. The J segment lost 3 bases and the V segment lost 4 bases, leaving 8 bases of the junction unmatched. The CDR3 region is CASSRRQGADTEAFF. In DNA, the CDR3 is TGTGCCAGCAGCCGCCGACAGGGAGCGGACACTGAAGCTTTCTTT.

The V gene is TRBV3-1 (or the pseudogene TRBV3-2), the J gene TRBJ2-7; TRBD1 matches 7 bases. V shed 0 bases, J shed 3 bases, and the junction held 14 bases outside the gene matches. This CDR3 has 18 residues. Germline lookup yields CDR1 LGHDT and CDR2 YNNKEL (reference sequence). The CDR3 reads CASSQDECRDSQSYEQYF. The CDR3 region has the DNA TGTGCCAGCAGCCAAGATGAATGCAGGGACAGCCAAAGCTACGAGCAGTACTTC.

There are a few counts of this clone. The chain combines TRBV12-5 with TRBJ1-2; D gene unclear. Germline lookup yields CDR1 LGHNT and CDR2 FRNRAP. The CDR3 has 14 amino acids. V was pared by 0 bases and J by 4 bases, with 9 bases between. DNA of the CDR3: TGTGCTAGTGGTTTGGTAGCTACTACCTATGGCTACACCTTC. Its protein is CASGLVATTYGYTF.

V gene TRBV5-6 combines with J gene TRBJ1-2; tentatively, D is TRBD1 (5 bases). With 3 bases removed from V and 2 bases from J, the gap between germline ends came to 8 bases. CDR3 length equals 13 residues. CDR1 and CDR2 from the germline V gene are SGHDT and YYEEEE. The CDR3 coding sequence is TGTGCCAGCAGCTCGACAGAGAACTATGGCTACACCTTC. It encodes CASSSTENYGYTF. Together with reference TRBV5-6 and TRBJ1-2, the CDR3 gives the full variable domain: DAGVTQSPTHLIKTRGQQVTLRCSPKSGHDTVSWYQQALGQGPQFIFQYYEEEERQRGNFPDRFSGHQFPNYSSELNVNALLLGDSALYLCASSSTENYGYTFGSGTRLTVV.

V gene TRBV5-4 combines with J gene TRBJ2-5; 9 bases agree with TRBD1. The ends lost 1 base at V and 5 bases at J; junction bases unmatched: 6. CDR3 length: 15 amino acids. Germline CDR1 reads SGHNT; CDR2 reads YYREEE (reference sequence). In DNA, the CDR3 is TGTGCCAGCAGCTTGTATTCGGGACAGGGTGAGACCCAGTACTTC. Amino acids: CASSLYSGQGETQYF.

The J gene is TRBJ2-1, the V gene TRBV7-2, with unresolved D. This CDR3 has 15 residues. Germline V gene sequence: CDR1 SGHTA, CDR2 FQGNSA. V dropped 3 bases and J dropped 6 bases, with 15 bases sitting between them. This chain's CDR3 is CASSFRLEVSNEQFF. The CDR3 coding sequence is TGTGCCAGCAGCTTCCGGCTAGAAGTAAGCAATGAGCAGTTCTTC.

This chain uses TRBV7-8 with TRBJ2-1; D is unclear. This CDR3 comprises 16 residues. Between the trimmed V and J ends, which lost 1 base and 0 bases, there was a span of 10 bases. CDR1 SGHVS and CDR2 FQNEAQ come from the germline V gene. The chain's CDR3 is CASSLEISFSYNEQFF. As DNA, the CDR3 is TGTGCCAGCAGCTTAGAGATAAGCTTCTCCTACAATGAGCAGTTCTTC.

The CDR3 DNA reads TGCGCCAGCAGCCAGAGGATCGGGACAAATCAGCCCCAGCATTTT. This codes for CASSQRIGTNQPQHF. J is TRBJ1-5 and V is TRBV4-1, with D possibly being TRBD1 (6 bases). CDR1 and CDR2 from the germline V gene are MGHRA and YSYEKL. V was shortened by 3 bases and J by 4 bases, with 13 bases between the two germline ends. The CDR3 contains 15 residues.

The chain links TRBV12-3 or TRBV12-4 to TRBJ1-2, with a possible D match to TRBD1 (6 bases). Trimming left V 6 bases short and J 4 bases short, with 12 bases between. The CDR3 length is 13 residues. Here the CDR3 DNA reads TGTGCCAGCAGCCGCGCAGGGGCCTATGGCTACACCTTC. This gives the protein CASSRAGAYGYTF.

About this clone: This CDR3 is also generated by other DNA sequences in the sample. V and J are TRBV6-2 or TRBV6-3 and TRBJ1-5; 8 bases match TRBD1. This CDR3 has 13 residues. The V segment lost 6 bases and the J segment 6 bases; nucleotides outside the gene matches: 4. In germline, CDR1 is MNHEY, CDR2 SVGEGT. Written as DNA, the CDR3 is TGTGCCAGCAGCTCACAGGGGGGTCAGCCCCAGCATTTT. This gives the protein CASSSQGGQPQHF.

The chain couples TRBV24-1 to TRBJ2-1; D possibly corresponds to TRBD2 (5 bases). Germline V lookup: CDR1 KGHDR, CDR2 SFDVKD. Trimming cost V 3 bases and J 5 bases, with 22 bases left between them. The CDR3 length is 18 residues. In DNA, the CDR3 is TGTGCCACCAGTGATAAGCCGACGGGGAGAATGGCGCACAATGAGCAGTTCTTC. Translating it yields CATSDKPTGRMAHNEQFF.

The V gene is TRBV5-1, the J gene TRBJ1-3; possible D gene TRBD1, 6 bases. V was trimmed by 0 bases and J by 0 bases, leaving 13 bases between them. The germline CDR1 and CDR2 sequences are SGHRS and YFSETQ. This CDR3 contains 17 residues. CDR3 nucleotides: TGCGCCAGCAGCTTGGAAGTCGGCAGGGGCTCTGGAAACACCATATATTTT. Translated: CASSLEVGRGSGNTIYF.

This clone was seen a single time. The chain links TRBV12-3 or TRBV12-4 to TRBJ1-5; a weak D match, TRBD1 (5 bases). This CDR3 is built from 13 residues. The V end was cut by 5 bases, the J end by 4 bases, with 9 bases between. The CDR3 spells CASSQQVNQPQHF. In nucleotides, the CDR3 is TGTGCCAGCAGTCAACAGGTGAATCAGCCCCAGCATTTT.

This sequence joins TRBV18 and TRBJ2-3; TRBD2 matches 7 bases. Germline-derived CDR1 and CDR2 are KGHSH and LQKENI. The trim removed 1 base at V and 4 bases at J, leaving 5 bases unmatched. The CDR3 loop spans 15 amino acids. The CDR3 region has the DNA TGTGCCAGCTCACCACAGCGGGAAGTAGCAGATACGCAGTATTTT. Its protein product is CASSPQREVADTQYF.